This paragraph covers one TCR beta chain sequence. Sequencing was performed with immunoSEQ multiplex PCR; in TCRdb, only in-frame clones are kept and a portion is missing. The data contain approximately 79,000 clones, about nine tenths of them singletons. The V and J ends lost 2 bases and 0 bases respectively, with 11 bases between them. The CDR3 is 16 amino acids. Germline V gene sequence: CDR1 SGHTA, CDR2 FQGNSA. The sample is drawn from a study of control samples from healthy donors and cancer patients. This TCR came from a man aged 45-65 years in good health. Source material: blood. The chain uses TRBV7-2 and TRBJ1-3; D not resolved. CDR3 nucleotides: TGTGCCAGCAGCTTACAGGACCTTAACTCTGGAAACACCATATATTTT. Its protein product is CASSLQDLNSGNTIYF.